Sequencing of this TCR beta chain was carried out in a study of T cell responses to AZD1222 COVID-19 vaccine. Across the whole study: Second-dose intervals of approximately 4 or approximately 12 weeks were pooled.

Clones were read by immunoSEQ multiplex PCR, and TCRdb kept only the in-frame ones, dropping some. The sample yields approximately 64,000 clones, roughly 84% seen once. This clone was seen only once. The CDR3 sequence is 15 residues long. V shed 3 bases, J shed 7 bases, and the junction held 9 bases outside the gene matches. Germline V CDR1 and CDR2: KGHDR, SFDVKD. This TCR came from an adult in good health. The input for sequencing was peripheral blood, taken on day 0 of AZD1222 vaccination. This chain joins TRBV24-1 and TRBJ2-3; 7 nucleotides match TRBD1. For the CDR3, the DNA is TGTGCCACCAGTGATCTCACTGACAGGGCGAATACGCAGTATTTT. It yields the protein CATSDLTDRANTQYF.